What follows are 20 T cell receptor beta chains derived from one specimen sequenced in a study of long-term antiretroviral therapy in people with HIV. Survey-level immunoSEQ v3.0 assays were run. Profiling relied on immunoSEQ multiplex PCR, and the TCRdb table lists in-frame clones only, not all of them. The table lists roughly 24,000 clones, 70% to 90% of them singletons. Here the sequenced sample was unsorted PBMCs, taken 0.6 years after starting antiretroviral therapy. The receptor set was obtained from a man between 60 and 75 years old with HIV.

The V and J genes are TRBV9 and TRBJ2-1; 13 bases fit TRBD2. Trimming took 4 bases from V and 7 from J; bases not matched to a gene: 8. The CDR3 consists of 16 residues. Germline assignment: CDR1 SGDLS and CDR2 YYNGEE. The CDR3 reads CASSHPGLAGRNEQFF. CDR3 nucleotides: TGTGCCAGCAGCCATCCGGGACTAGCGGGAAGAAATGAGCAGTTCTTC.

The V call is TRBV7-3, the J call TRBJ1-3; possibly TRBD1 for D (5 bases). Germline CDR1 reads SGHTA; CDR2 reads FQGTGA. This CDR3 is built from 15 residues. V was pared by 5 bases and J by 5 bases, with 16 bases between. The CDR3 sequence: CASSPTGRERNTIYF. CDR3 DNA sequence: TGTGCCAGCAGCCCAACGGGCAGGGAAAGAAACACCATATATTTT.

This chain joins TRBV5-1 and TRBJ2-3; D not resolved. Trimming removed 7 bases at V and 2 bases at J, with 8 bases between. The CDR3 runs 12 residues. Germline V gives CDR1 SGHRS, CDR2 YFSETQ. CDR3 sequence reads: CASGADTDTQYF. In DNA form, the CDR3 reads TGCGCCAGCGGTGCAGACACAGATACGCAGTATTTT.

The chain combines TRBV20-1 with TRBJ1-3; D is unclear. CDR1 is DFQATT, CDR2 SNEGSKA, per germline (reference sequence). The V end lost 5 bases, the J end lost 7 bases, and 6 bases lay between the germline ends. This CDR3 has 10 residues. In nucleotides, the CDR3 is TGCAGTGCTTTATTCAACACCATATATTTT. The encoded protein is CSALFNTIYF.

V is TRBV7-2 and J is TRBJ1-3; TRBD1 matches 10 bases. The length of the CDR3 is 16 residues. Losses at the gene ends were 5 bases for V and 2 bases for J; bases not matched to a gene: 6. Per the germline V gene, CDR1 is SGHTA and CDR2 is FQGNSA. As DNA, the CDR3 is TGTGCCAGCAGCCCGGACAGGGGGACTGCTGGAAACACCATATATTTT. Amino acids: CASSPDRGTAGNTIYF.

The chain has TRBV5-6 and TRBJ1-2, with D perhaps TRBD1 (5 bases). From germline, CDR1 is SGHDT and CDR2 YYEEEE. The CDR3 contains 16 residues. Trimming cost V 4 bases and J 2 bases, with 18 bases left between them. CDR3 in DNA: TGTGCCAGCAGCGTGGTAGGGGCAGTCGCCAACTATGGCTACACCTTC. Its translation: CASSVVGAVANYGYTF.

CDR3 amino acids: CASSQFSTGADTQYF. The CDR3, as DNA: TGTGCCAGCAGCCAGTTCTCGACGGGGGCAGATACGCAGTATTTT. The J gene is TRBJ2-3, the V gene TRBV7-9; tentative D call: TRBD2 (6 bases). Germline V gene lookup returns CDR1 SEHNR and CDR2 FQNEAQ (reference sequence). The V gene lost 5 bases and the J gene lost 4 bases, with 16 bases spanning the gap. The CDR3 totals 15 residues.

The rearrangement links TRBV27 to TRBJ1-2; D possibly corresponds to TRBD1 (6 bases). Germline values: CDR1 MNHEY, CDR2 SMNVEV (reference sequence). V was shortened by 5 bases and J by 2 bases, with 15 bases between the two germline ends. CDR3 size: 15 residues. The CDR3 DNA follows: TGTGCCAGCAGTCCAACCCCCACAGGGAACTATGGCTACACCTTC. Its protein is CASSPTPTGNYGYTF.

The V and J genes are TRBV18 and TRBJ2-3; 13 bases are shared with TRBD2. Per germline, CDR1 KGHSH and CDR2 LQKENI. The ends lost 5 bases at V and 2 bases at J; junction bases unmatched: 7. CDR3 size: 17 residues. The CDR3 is CASSVTGTSGNTDTQYF. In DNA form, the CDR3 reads TGTGCCAGCTCAGTAACCGGGACTAGCGGGAACACAGATACGCAGTATTTT. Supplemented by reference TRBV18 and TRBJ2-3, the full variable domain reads NAGVMQNPRHLVRRRGQEARLRCSPMKGHSHVYWYRQLPEEGLKFMVYLQKENIIDESGMPKERFSAEFPKEGPSILRIQQVVRGDSAAYFCASSVTGTSGNTDTQYFGPGTRLTVL.

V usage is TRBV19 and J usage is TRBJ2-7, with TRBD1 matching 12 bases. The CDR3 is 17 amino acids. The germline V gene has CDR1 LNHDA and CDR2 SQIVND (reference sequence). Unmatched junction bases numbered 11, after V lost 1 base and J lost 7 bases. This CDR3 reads CASSIGLTGQGAGEQYF. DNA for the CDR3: TGTGCCAGTAGTATAGGCCTGACGGGACAGGGGGCTGGTGAGCAGTACTTC.

The CDR3 nucleotides read TGTGCCAGCTCACCGGGACTAGCGGGTAATGAGCAGTTCTTC. Translated, it gives CASSPGLAGNEQFF. The chain recombines TRBV18 with TRBJ2-1; 12 bases are shared with TRBD2. CDR1 is KGHSH and CDR2 is LQKENI in the germline V gene. The CDR3 loop spans 14 amino acids. V lost 3 bases and J lost 7; bases outside the gene matches: 1. The variable domain in full, with the rest retrieved from reference TRBV18 and TRBJ2-1, is NAGVMQNPRHLVRRRGQEARLRCSPMKGHSHVYWYRQLPEEGLKFMVYLQKENIIDESGMPKERFSAEFPKEGPSILRIQQVVRGDSAAYFCASSPGLAGNEQFFGPGTRLTVL.

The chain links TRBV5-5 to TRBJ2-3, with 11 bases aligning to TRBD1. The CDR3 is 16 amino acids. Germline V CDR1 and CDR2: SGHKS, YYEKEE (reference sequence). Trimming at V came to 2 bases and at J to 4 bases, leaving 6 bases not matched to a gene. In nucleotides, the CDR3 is TGTGCCAGCAGCTTATTGTTGGGACAGGGGGCAGATACGCAGTATTTT. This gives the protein CASSLLLGQGADTQYF.

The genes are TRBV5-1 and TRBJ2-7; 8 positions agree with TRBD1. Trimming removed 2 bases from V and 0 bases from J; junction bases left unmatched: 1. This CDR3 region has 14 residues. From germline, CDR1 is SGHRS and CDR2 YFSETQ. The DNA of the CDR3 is TGCGCCAGCAGCTTTACAGGGGGCTCCTACGAGCAGTACTTC. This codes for CASSFTGGSYEQYF.

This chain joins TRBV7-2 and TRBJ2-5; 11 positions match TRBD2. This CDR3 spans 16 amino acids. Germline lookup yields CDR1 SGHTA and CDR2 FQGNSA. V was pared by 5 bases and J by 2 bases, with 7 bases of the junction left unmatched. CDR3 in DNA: TGTGCCAGCAGCGGCAGGACTAGCGGGTCGCAAGAGACCCAGTACTTC. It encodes CASSGRTSGSQETQYF.

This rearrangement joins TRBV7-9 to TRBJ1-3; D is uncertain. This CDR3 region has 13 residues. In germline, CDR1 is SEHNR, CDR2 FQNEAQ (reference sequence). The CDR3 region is CAFAVISGNTIYF. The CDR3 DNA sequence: TGTGCGTTCGCCGTAATTTCTGGAAACACCATATATTTT.

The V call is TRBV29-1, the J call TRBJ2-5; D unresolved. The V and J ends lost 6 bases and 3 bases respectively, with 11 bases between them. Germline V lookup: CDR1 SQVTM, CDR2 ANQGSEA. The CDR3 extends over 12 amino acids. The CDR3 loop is CSVGRAEETQYF. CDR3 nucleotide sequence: TGCAGCGTGGGTAGGGCCGAAGAGACCCAGTACTTC.

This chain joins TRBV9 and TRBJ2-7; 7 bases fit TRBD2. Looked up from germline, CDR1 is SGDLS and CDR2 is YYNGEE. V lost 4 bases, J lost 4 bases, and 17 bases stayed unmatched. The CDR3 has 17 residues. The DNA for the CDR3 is TGTGCCAGCAGCAGAGCTAGCGGCATCGCTTCGGGGTACGAGCAGTACTTC. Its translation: CASSRASGIASGYEQYF.

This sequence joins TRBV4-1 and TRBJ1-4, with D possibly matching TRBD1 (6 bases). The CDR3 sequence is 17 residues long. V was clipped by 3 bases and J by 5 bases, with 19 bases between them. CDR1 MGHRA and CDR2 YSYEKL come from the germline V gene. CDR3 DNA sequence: TGCGCCAGCAGCCACATTATTCGGAGACAGGAAAATGAAAAACTGTTTTTT. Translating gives CASSHIIRRQENEKLFF.

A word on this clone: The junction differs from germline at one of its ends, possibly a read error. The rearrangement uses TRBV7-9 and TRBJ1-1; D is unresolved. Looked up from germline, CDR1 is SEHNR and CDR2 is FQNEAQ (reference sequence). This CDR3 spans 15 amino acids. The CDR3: CTSSLGPGVSTEAFF. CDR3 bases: TGTACCAGCAGCCTAGGACCTGGGGTATCCACTGAAGCTTTCTTT.

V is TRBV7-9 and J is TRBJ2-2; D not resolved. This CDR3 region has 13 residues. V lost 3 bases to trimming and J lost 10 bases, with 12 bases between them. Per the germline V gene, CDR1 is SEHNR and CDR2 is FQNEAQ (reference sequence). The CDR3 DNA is TGTGCCAGCAGCTTTCGTTTGAGAGAGGAGCTGTTTTTT. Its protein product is CASSFRLREELFF.